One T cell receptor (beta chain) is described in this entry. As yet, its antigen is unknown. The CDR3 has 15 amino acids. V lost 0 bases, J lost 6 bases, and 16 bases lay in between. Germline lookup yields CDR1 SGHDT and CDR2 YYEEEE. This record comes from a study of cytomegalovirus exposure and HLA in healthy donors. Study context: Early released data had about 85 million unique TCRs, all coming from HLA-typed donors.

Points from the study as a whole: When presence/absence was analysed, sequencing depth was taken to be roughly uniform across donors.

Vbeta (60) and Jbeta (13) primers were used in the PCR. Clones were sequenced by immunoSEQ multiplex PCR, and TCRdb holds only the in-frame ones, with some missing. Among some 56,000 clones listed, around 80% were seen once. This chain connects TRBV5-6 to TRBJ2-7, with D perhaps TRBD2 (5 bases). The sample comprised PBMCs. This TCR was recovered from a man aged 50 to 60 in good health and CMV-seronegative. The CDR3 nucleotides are TGTGCCAGCAGCTTGGGGGCCCTTAGAGGGTTCGAGCAGTACTTC. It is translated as CASSLGALRGFEQYF. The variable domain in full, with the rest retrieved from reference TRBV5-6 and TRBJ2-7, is DAGVTQSPTHLIKTRGQQVTLRCSPKSGHDTVSWYQQALGQGPQFIFQYYEEEERQRGNFPDRFSGHQFPNYSSELNVNALLLGDSALYLCASSLGALRGFEQYFGPGTRLTVT.